The clone carrying this TCR beta chain was detected ten times or more. Its specificity is not known. The data were obtained in a study of T cells in Graves' hyperthyroidism and ophthalmopathy. On the study more broadly: It was at initial diagnosis, before any treatment, that peripheral blood was collected. Notes on the study in general: Researchers found most expanded thyroid clonotypes above 0.001 in blood as well. Model predictions of ophthalmopathy came a median about 6.3 months before onset. Using 13 V-J features, a model discriminated ophthalmopathy from stable hyperthyroidism.

Amplified regions were TCR beta CDR3 sequences from RNA transcripts. Researchers ran a first-round RT-PCR on the TCR CDR3 using the HTBI primer set. Via MiXCR, TCRdb re-called the multiplex PCR reads, giving one row per CDR3 protein. The sample has under 350,000 distinct CDR3 sequences; about 21% are singletons. The CDR3 is 16 amino acids. With 6 bases clipped from V and 6 bases from J, the junction kept 14 bases outside the gene matches. The V gene's germline CDR1 is MNHEY and CDR2 SMNVEV (reference sequence). The source of this sequence is a woman between 50 and 59 years old with Graves' hyperthyroidism. Sequences were obtained from blood. The gene calls are TRBV27 and TRBJ1-1, with 9 bases fitting TRBD1. CDR3 nucleotide sequence: TGTGCCAGCAGGAGAACAGGGGGCTTTTTGAATGCTGAAGCTTTCTTT. Its translation is CASRRTGGFLNAEAFF.